These 19 T cell receptor beta chains originate from one sample sequenced in a study of shared clonotypes between healthy human individuals. TCRdb keeps only in-frame clones here, not all; method: immunoSEQ multiplex PCR. The data show some 380,000 clones, with 90% to 97% seen just once and more than 0.3% held by the top ten. The sample taken for sequencing was memory CD8+ T cells sorted from blood. Subset reported: CD45RO+ cells pooled with CCR7-negative TemRA cells. The source of these receptors is a man aged 30-40 years in good health.

The J gene is TRBJ1-1, the V gene TRBV6-6, with D tentatively TRBD1 (6 bases). This CDR3 has 15 residues. Trimming shortened V by 0 bases and J by 3 bases, and 11 bases separated the two germline ends. Germline CDR1 MNHNY, CDR2 SVGAGI (reference sequence). CDR3 sequence reads: CASSYSRGGDTEAFF. The CDR3 bases are TGTGCCAGCAGTTACTCGAGGGGGGGGGACACTGAAGCTTTCTTT.

V usage is TRBV4-1 and J usage is TRBJ1-1; 8 nucleotides line up with TRBD1. V gave up 0 bases and J gave up 12 bases; unmatched junction bases: 21. CDR1 and CDR2 from the germline V gene are MGHRA and YSYEKL. The CDR3 loop spans 18 amino acids. The CDR3 here is CASSQEGQGARWGSKTFF. The CDR3, as DNA: TGCGCCAGCAGCCAAGAAGGACAGGGTGCGCGGTGGGGATCCAAAACTTTCTTT.

This sequence joins TRBV10-3 and TRBJ2-2; TRBD2 is a possible D gene (6 bases). CDR1 is ENHRY, CDR2 SYGVKD, per germline. The CDR3 extends over 15 amino acids. The V end was cut by 6 bases, the J end by 1 base, with 12 bases between. CDR3 DNA sequence: TGTGCCATCAGAGAGAGCGGGCGGAACACCGGGGAGCTGTTTTTT. Its translation: CAIRESGRNTGELFF.

The CDR3 region has the DNA TGTGCCAGCAGTTTGGCCCCGGGACTTGGCGAGGAAAAACTGTTTTTT. Residues: CASSLAPGLGEEKLFF. The chain joins TRBV28 to TRBJ1-4; D is possibly TRBD1 (5 bases). Germline-derived CDR1 and CDR2 are MDHEN and SYDVKM. Trimming stripped 3 bases from V and 8 bases from J, with 19 bases between. This CDR3 spans 16 amino acids.

The chain is built from TRBV7-6 and TRBJ2-7, with 16 nucleotides matching TRBD2. V was pared by 2 bases and J by 6 bases, with 13 bases of the junction left unmatched. CDR1 is SGHVS, CDR2 FNYEAQ, per germline. This CDR3 has 19 amino acids. In DNA form, the CDR3 reads TGTGCCAGCAGCTTAACCCCGGGGACTAGCGGGAGGGCGTTGTTCGAGCAGTACTTC. Protein sequence: CASSLTPGTSGRALFEQYF.

The chain combines TRBV6-1 with TRBJ2-4; 11 nucleotides match TRBD2. This CDR3 has 17 residues. The V gene end was trimmed by 2 bases and the J gene end by 2 bases; junction bases not matched to a gene: 5. Germline CDR1 reads MNHNS; CDR2 reads SASEGT. DNA of the CDR3: TGTGCCAGCAGTGAATTACTAGCGGGAGTTTCCAAAAACATTCAGTACTTC. It codes for CASSELLAGVSKNIQYF.

The chain employs TRBV5-4 and TRBJ2-1, with 15 positions matching TRBD2. From germline, CDR1 is SGHNT and CDR2 YYREEE (reference sequence). J gave up 6 bases and V 4 bases, and 14 bases lay outside the gene matches. The CDR3 runs 19 residues. The chain's CDR3 is CASSTRMGLAGGGGNEQFF. The CDR3 nucleotides read TGTGCCAGCAGCACCCGAATGGGACTAGCGGGAGGAGGGGGCAATGAGCAGTTCTTC.

The chain links TRBV18 to TRBJ2-2, with D possibly matching TRBD1 (6 bases). V was clipped by 6 bases and J by 3 bases, with 11 bases between them. The CDR3 contains 14 residues. The germline gives CDR1 KGHSH, CDR2 LQKENI. This CDR3 is CASSARTDTGELFF. The DNA of the CDR3 is TGTGCCAGCTCCGCCCGGACAGACACCGGGGAGCTGTTTTTT.

CDR3 bases: TGTGCCTGGACCCTTTACTCCTACAATGAGCAGTTCTTC. It is translated as CAWTLYSYNEQFF. The chain links TRBV30 to TRBJ2-1; D unresolved. The CDR3 spans 13 residues. Germline V CDR1 and CDR2: GTSNPN, SVGIG (reference sequence). V lost 4 bases and J 0 bases, leaving 7 bases between the germline ends.

The chain has TRBV19 and TRBJ2-1, with TRBD2 matching 9 bases. In germline, CDR1 is LNHDA, CDR2 SQIVND (reference sequence). The V and J ends lost 5 bases and 8 bases, in that order; junction bases with no gene match: 7. CDR3 length: 14 residues. This CDR3 reads CASSGSGRIYEQFF. The CDR3 bases are TGTGCCAGTAGTGGTAGCGGGAGAATATATGAGCAGTTCTTC. Filled out from reference TRBV19 and TRBJ2-1, the complete variable domain reads DGGITQSPKYLFRKEGQNVTLSCEQNLNHDAMYWYRQDPGQGLRLIYYSQIVNDFQKGDIAEGYSVSREKKESFPLTVTSAQKNPTAFYLCASSGSGRIYEQFFGPGTRLTVL.

The chain couples TRBV10-3 to TRBJ2-7, with a weak D call TRBD1 (5 bases). V shed 1 base and J shed 2 bases, with 15 bases lying between them. Looked up from germline, CDR1 is ENHRY and CDR2 is SYGVKD. The CDR3 covers 16 residues. The CDR3 here is CAISEWGRVKTYEQYF. The CDR3 nucleotides read TGTGCCATCAGTGAGTGGGGCAGGGTGAAGACCTACGAGCAGTACTTC.

J is TRBJ1-1 and V is TRBV7-9, with unresolved D. Germline CDR1 is SEHNR and CDR2 is FQNEAQ (reference sequence). Trimming pared 7 bases from V and 1 base from J, leaving 16 bases between. The CDR3 totals 15 residues. The CDR3 sequence: CASTEPNVKNTEAFF. The CDR3 DNA sequence: TGTGCCAGCACCGAGCCCAACGTAAAGAACACTGAAGCTTTCTTT. Looking up the rest from reference TRBV7-9 and TRBJ1-1 gives the full variable domain: DTGVSQNPRHKITKRGQNVTFRCDPISEHNRLYWYRQTLGQGPEFLTYFQNEAQLEKSRLLSDRFSAERPKGSFSTLEIQRTEQGDSAMYLCASTEPNVKNTEAFFGQGTRLTVV.

V and J are TRBV7-2 and TRBJ2-2, with 8 bases identical to TRBD2. Germline CDR1 is SGHTA and CDR2 is FQGNSA. The CDR3 sequence is 16 residues long. After removal of 6 bases from V and 2 bases from J, the junction contained 8 bases not matched to a gene. CDR3: CASRGIGGDNTGELFF. CDR3 coding DNA: TGTGCCAGCAGAGGAATCGGGGGGGATAACACCGGGGAGCTGTTTTTT.

This clone was observed once. CDR3 nucleotide sequence: TGTGCCTGGAGTGTACGCGACAGGGAGGAAACTAATGAAAAACTGTTTTTT. It codes for CAWSVRDREETNEKLFF. The gene calls are TRBV30 and TRBJ1-4, with 7 bases identical to TRBD1. V trimming: 0 bases; J trimming: 1 base; junction bases outside the gene matches: 8. Germline V gene data show CDR1 as GTSNPN and CDR2 as SVGIG (reference sequence). This CDR3 spans 17 amino acids.

The table lists this clone with a count of one. The genes are TRBV28 and TRBJ2-6, with 7 bases matching TRBD1. Trimming cost V 8 bases and J 0 bases; bases outside gene matches: 10. The CDR3 is 17 residues long. Looked up from germline, CDR1 is MDHEN and CDR2 is SYDVKM. CDR3 sequence: CASRRDSVASGANVLTF. As DNA, the CDR3 is TGTGCCAGCCGAAGGGACAGTGTCGCCTCTGGGGCCAACGTCCTGACTTTC.

This clone was seen just once. The V call is TRBV6-5, the J call TRBJ2-2, with D possibly being TRBD1 (7 bases). The germline V and J ends were trimmed by 2 bases and 5 bases, with 15 bases remaining between them. From germline, CDR1 is MNHEY and CDR2 SVGAGI. The CDR3 loop spans 16 amino acids. The CDR3 spells CASSYPGQEGTGELFF. The DNA of the CDR3 is TGTGCCAGCAGTTACCCCGGACAGGAGGGAACCGGGGAGCTGTTTTTT.

The V call is TRBV13, the J call TRBJ2-1; D is perhaps TRBD1 (6 bases). Trimming left V 1 base short and J 2 bases short, with 27 bases between. The length of the CDR3 is 21 residues. CDR1 and CDR2 (germline): PRHDT, FYEKMQ (reference sequence). The CDR3 reads CASSLARSTGNLPSPYNEQFF. CDR3 nucleotide sequence: TGTGCCAGCAGCTTAGCTCGGAGCACAGGGAATCTGCCTAGTCCCTACAATGAGCAGTTCTTC.

The chain links TRBV28 to TRBJ1-1, with TRBD1 identical over 7 bases. The CDR3 has 16 residues. Germline V gives CDR1 MDHEN, CDR2 SYDVKM. V lost 2 bases and J lost 4; bases outside the gene matches: 10. This CDR3 is CASSLPDRVMGTEAFF. The CDR3, as DNA: TGTGCCAGCAGTTTACCCGACAGGGTGATGGGCACTGAAGCTTTCTTT. The full variable domain, rest sourced from reference TRBV28 and TRBJ1-1, is DVKVTQSSRYLVKRTGEKVFLECVQDMDHENMFWYRQDPGLGLRLIYFSYDVKMKEKGDIPEGYSVSREKKERFSLILESASTNQTSMYLCASSLPDRVMGTEAFFGQGTRLTVV.

This sequence joins TRBV30 and TRBJ1-4, with 8 bases lining up with TRBD1. With 7 bases clipped from V and 5 bases from J, the junction kept 15 bases outside the gene matches. This CDR3 comprises 16 residues. Germline CDR1 GTSNPN, CDR2 SVGIG (reference sequence). DNA for the CDR3: TGTGCCTACCGAGACAGGGGCGTAGACAAAAATGAAAAACTGTTTTTT. Protein: CAYRDRGVDKNEKLFF.